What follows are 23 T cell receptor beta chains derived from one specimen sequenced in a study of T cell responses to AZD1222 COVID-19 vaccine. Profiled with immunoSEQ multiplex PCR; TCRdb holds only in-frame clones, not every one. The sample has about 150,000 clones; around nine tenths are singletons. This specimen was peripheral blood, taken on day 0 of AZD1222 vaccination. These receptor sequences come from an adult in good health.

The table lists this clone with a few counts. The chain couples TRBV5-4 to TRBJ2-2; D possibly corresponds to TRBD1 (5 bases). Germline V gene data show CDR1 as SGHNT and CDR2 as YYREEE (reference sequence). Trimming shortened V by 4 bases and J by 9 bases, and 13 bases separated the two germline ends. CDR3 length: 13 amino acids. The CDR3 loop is CASSLQGRRELFF. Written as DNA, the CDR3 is TGTGCCAGCAGCCTCCAGGGAAGGAGGGAGCTGTTTTTT.

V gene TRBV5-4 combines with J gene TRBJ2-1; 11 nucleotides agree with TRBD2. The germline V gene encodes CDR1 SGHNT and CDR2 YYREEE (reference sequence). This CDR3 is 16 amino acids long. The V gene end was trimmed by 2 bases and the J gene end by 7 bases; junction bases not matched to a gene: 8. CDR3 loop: CASSFSRGLAANEQFF. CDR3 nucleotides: TGTGCCAGCAGCTTTAGCCGGGGACTAGCGGCGAATGAGCAGTTCTTC.

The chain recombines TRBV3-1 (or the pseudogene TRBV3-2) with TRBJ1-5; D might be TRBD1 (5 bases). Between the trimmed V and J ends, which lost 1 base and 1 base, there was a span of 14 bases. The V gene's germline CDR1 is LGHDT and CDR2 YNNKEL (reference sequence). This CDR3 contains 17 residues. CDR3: CASSQGGGGRSNQPQHF. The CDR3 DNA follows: TGTGCCAGCAGCCAAGGTGGGGGAGGAAGGAGCAATCAGCCCCAGCATTTT.

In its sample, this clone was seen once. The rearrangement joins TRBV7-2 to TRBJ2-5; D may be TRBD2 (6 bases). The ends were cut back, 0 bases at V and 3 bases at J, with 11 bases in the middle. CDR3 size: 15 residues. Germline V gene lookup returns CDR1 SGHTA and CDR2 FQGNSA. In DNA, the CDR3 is TGTGCCAGCAGCTTAGCGGGGACTCTCGAAGAGACCCAGTACTTC. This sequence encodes CASSLAGTLEETQYF.

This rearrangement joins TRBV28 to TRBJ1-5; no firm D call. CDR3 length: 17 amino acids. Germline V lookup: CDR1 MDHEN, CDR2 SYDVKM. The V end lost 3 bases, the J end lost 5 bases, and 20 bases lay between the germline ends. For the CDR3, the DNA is TGTGCCAGCAGTTTCCCCCAGGTGGGCTTAGTCGATCAGCCCCAGCATTTT. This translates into CASSFPQVGLVDQPQHF.

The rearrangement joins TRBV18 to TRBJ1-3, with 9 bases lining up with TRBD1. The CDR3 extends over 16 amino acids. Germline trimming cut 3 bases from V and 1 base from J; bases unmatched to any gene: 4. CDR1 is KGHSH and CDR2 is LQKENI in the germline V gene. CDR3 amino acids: CASSPEQGASGNTIYF. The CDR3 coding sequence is TGTGCCAGCTCACCGGAACAGGGGGCGTCTGGAAACACCATATATTTT. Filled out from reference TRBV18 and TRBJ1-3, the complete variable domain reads NAGVMQNPRHLVRRRGQEARLRCSPMKGHSHVYWYRQLPEEGLKFMVYLQKENIIDESGMPKERFSAEFPKEGPSILRIQQVVRGDSAAYFCASSPEQGASGNTIYFGEGSWLTVV.

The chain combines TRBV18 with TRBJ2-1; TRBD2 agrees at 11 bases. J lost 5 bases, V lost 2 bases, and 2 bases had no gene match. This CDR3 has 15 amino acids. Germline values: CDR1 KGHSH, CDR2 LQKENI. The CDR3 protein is CASSPGLAGHNEQFF. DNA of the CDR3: TGTGCCAGCTCACCAGGACTAGCGGGCCACAATGAGCAGTTCTTC.

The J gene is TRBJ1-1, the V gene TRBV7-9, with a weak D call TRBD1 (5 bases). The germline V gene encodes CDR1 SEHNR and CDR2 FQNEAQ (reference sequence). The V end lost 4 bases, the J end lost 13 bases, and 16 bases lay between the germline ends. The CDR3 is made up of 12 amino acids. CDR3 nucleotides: TGTGCCAGCAGCTCCCAGACAGAAGGGCTTTTCTTT. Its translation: CASSSQTEGLFF.

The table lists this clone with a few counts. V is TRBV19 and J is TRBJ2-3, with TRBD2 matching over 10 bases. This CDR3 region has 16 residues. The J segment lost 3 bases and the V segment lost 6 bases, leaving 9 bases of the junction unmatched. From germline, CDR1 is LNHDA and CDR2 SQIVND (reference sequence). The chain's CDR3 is CASRRASGRVTDTQYF. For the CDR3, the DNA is TGTGCCAGTAGGAGGGCTAGCGGGAGAGTAACAGATACGCAGTATTTT. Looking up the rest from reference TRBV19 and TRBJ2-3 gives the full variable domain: DGGITQSPKYLFRKEGQNVTLSCEQNLNHDAMYWYRQDPGQGLRLIYYSQIVNDFQKGDIAEGYSVSREKKESFPLTVTSAQKNPTAFYLCASRRASGRVTDTQYFGPGTRLTVL.

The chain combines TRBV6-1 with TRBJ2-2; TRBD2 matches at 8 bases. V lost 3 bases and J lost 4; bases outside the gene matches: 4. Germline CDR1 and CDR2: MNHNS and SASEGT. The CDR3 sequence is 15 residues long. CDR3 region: CASSDSGKGTGELFF. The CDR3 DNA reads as TGTGCCAGCAGTGATAGCGGGAAAGGCACCGGGGAGCTGTTTTTT.

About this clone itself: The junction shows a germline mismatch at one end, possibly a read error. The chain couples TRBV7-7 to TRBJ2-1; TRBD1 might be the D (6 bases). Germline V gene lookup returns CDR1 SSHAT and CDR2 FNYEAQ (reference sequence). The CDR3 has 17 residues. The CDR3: CASSLATDSPFHNEQFF. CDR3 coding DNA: TGTGCTAGCAGCTTAGCGACGGACAGTCCCTTCCACAATGAGCAGTTCTTC.

CDR3: CASSTQLTTVFEAFF. In DNA form, the CDR3 reads TGTGCCAGCAGCACCCAATTGACGACGGTCTTTGAAGCTTTCTTT. The chain has TRBV3-1 (or the pseudogene TRBV3-2) and TRBJ1-1; D gene uncertain. Germline V gene sequence: CDR1 LGHDT, CDR2 YNNKEL (reference sequence). The V gene lost 5 bases and the J gene lost 7 bases, with 20 bases spanning the gap. The CDR3 extends over 15 amino acids.

This CDR3 is CASSKQGTQRYSSGANVLTF. The CDR3 DNA sequence: TGTGCCAGCAGCAAACAGGGGACACAGCGTTACTCTTCTGGGGCCAACGTCCTGACTTTC. The chain employs TRBV21-1 and TRBJ2-6; the table assigns TRBD1, which was not confirmed against the DNA. TRBV21-1 corresponds to a pseudogene. There are 20 residues in the CDR3.

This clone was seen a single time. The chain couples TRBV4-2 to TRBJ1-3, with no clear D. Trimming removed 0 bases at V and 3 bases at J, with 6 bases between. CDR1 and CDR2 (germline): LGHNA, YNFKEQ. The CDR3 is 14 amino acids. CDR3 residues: CASSQDTGGNTIYF. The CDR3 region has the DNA TGTGCCAGCAGCCAAGATACGGGTGGAAACACCATATATTTT.

This CDR3 reads CASSQGLAGSYNEQFF. CDR3 DNA sequence: TGCGCCAGCAGCCAAGGACTAGCGGGCTCCTACAATGAGCAGTTCTTC. The V gene is TRBV4-1, the J gene TRBJ2-1; TRBD2 matches at 10 bases. The CDR3 is made up of 16 amino acids. Trimming at V came to 1 base and at J to 0 bases, leaving 0 bases not matched to a gene. CDR1 and CDR2 (germline): MGHRA, YSYEKL.

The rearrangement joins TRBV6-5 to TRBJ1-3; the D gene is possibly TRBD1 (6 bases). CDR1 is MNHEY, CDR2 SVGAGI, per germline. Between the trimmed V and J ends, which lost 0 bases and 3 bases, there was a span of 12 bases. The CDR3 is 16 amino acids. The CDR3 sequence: CASSYSRGARGNTIYF. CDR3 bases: TGTGCCAGCAGTTACTCGCGGGGGGCTCGTGGAAACACCATATATTTT.

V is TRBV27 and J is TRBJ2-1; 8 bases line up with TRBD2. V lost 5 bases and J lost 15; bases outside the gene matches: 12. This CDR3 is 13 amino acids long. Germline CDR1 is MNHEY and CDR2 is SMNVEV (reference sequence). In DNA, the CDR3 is TGTGCCAGCAGTCCACCTTTAGCGGGGCAGGTGTTCTTC. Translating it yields CASSPPLAGQVFF.

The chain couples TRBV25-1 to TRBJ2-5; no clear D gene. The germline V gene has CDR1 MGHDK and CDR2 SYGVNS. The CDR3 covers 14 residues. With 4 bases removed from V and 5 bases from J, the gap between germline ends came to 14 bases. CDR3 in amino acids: CASSVEQPRETQYF. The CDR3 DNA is TGTGCCAGCAGTGTGGAGCAACCCCGGGAGACCCAGTACTTC.

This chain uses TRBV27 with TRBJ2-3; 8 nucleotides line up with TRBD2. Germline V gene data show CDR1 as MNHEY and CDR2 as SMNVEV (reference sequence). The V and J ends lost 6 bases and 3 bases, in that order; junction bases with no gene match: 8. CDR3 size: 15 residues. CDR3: CASSRSGSRTDTQYF. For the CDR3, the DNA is TGTGCCAGCAGCCGGAGCGGGAGCAGGACAGATACGCAGTATTTT.

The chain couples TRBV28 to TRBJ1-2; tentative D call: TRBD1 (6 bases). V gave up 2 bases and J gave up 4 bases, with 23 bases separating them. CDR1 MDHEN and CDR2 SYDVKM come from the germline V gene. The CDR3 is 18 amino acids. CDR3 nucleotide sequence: TGTGCCAGCAGTTTACATGACGGCCTCGGGGGGCTGGGCTATGGCTACACCTTC. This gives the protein CASSLHDGLGGLGYGYTF.

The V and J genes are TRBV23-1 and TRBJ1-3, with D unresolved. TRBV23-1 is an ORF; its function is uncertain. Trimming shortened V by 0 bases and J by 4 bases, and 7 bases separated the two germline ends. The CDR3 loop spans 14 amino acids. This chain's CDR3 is CASSQSPHGNTIYF. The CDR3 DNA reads TGCGCCAGCAGTCAATCCCCCCACGGAAACACCATATATTTT.

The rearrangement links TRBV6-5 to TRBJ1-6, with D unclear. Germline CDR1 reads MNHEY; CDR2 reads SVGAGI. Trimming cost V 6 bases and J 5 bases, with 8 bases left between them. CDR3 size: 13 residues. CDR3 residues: CASSTEHNSPLHF. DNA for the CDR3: TGTGCCAGCAGCACAGAGCATAATTCACCCCTCCACTTT.

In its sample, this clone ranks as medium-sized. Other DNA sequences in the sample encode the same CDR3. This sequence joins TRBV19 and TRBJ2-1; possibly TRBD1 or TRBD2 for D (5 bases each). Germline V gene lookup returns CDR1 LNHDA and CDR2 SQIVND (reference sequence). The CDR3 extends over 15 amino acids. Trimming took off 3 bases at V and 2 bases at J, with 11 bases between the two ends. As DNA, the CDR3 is TGTGCCAGTAGTATCGTTCAGGGACCCTACAATGAGCAGTTCTTC. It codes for CASSIVQGPYNEQFF. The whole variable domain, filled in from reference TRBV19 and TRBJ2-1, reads DGGITQSPKYLFRKEGQNVTLSCEQNLNHDAMYWYRQDPGQGLRLIYYSQIVNDFQKGDIAEGYSVSREKKESFPLTVTSAQKNPTAFYLCASSIVQGPYNEQFFGPGTRLTVL.